Included here is one TCR beta chain sequence, with context. This sample was taken from a study of blood T cell repertoires in COVID-19. Study details: The United States, Italy and Spain supplied acute and convalescent COVID-19 samples. Sample material is recorded as cDNA or gDNA derived from T cells, B-cell-depleted T cells, or PBMCs.

V lost 3 bases, J lost 4 bases, and 10 bases lay in between. CDR1 MNHEY and CDR2 SVGAGI come from the germline V gene. The CDR3 is 14 residues long. Authors' data handling: Reference gene primers were amplified, and this amplification served to estimate nucleated cell counts. Assay used: immunoSEQ multiplex PCR; TCRdb lists only in-frame clones, some missing. That table supplies the V and J calls and clone size; D and trimming were determined from the DNA. The sample holds roughly 80,000 clones, roughly 82% seen once. This receptor was obtained from a human donor in a cohort sampled during active COVID-19. Input material: peripheral blood. The chain is built from TRBV6-5 and TRBJ2-1, with no clear D. CDR3 sequence: CASSYRGDYNEQFF. The CDR3 coding sequence is TGTGCCAGCAGTTATCGTGGAGATTACAATGAGCAGTTCTTC.